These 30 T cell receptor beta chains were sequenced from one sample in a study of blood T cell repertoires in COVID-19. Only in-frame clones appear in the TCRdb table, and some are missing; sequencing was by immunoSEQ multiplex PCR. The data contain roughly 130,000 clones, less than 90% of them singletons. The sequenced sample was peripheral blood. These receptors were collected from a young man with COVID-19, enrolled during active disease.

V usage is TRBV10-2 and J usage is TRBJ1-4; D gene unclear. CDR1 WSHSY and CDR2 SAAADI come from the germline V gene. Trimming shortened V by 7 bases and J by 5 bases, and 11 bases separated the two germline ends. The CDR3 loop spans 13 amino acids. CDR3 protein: CASNEGRNEKLFF. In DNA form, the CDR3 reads TGCGCCAGCAACGAGGGTAGGAATGAAAAACTGTTTTTT.

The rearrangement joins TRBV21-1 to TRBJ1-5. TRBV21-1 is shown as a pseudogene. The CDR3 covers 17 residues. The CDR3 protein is CASRANSPAGFNQPQHF. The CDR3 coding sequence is TGTGCCAGCAGGGCAAATTCCCCCGCGGGCTTCAATCAGCCCCAGCATTTT.

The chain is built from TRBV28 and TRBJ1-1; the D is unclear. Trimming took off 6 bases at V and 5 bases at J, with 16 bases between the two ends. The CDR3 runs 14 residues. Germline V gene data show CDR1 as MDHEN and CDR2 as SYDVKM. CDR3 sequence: CASSRLTTGTEAFF. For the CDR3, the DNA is TGTGCCAGCAGCCGACTGACGACGGGGACTGAAGCTTTCTTT.

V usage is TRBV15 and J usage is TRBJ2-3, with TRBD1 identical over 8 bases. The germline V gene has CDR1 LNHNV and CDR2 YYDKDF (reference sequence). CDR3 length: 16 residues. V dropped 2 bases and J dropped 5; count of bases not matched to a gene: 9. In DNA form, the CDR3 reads TGTGCCACCAGCAGAACCCCGAGGACAGGGCTAGATACGCAGTATTTT. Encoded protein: CATSRTPRTGLDTQYF.

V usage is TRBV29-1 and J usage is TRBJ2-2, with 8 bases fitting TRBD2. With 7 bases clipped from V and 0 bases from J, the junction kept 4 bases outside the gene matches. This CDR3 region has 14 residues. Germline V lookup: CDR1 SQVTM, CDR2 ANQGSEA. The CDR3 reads CSAPGLANTGELFF. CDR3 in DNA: TGCAGCGCCCCGGGACTAGCGAACACCGGGGAGCTGTTTTTT.

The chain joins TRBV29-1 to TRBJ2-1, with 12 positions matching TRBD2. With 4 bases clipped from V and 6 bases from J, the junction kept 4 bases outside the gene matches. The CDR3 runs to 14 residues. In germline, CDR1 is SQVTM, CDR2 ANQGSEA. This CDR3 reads CSVVRTSGINEQFF. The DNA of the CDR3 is TGCAGCGTTGTACGGACTAGCGGGATCAATGAGCAGTTCTTC.

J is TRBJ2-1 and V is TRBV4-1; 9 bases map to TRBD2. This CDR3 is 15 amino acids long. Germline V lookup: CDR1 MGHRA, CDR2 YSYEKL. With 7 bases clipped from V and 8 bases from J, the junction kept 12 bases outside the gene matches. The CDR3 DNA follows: TGCGCCAGCACCCCCTGGGCTAGCGGGAACCATGAGCAGTTCTTC. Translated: CASTPWASGNHEQFF.

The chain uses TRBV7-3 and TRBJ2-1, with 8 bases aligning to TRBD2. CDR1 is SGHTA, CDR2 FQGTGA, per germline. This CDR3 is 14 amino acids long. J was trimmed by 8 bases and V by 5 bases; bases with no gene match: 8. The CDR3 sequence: CASSPGGARYEQFF. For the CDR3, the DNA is TGTGCCAGCAGCCCCGGGGGGGCGAGGTATGAGCAGTTCTTC.

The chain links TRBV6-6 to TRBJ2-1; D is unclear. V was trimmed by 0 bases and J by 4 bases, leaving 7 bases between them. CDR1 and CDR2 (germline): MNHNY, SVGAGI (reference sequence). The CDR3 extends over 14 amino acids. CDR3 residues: CASSYSRLYNEQFF. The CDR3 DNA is TGTGCCAGCAGTTACTCGAGGCTTTACAATGAGCAGTTCTTC.

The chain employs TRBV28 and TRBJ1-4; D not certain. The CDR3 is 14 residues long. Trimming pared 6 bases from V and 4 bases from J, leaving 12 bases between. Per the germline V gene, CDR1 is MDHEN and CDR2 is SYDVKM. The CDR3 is CASSYSLLNEKLFF. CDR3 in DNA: TGTGCCAGCAGCTACAGCCTCCTTAATGAAAAACTGTTTTTT.

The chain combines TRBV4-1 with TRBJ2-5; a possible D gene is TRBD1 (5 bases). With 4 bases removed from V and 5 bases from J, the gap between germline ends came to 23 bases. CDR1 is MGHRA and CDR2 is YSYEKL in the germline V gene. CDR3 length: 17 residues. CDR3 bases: TGCGCCAGCAGCCTAACCCTCAGGGAACCCACGAGGGAGACCCAGTACTTC. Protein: CASSLTLREPTRETQYF.

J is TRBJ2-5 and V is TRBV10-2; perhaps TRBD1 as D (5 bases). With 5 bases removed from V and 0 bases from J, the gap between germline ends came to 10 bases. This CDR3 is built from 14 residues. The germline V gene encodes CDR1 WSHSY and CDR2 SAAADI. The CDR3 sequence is CASSRGSYQETQYF. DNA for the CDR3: TGCGCCAGCAGTAGGGGCAGCTACCAAGAGACCCAGTACTTC.

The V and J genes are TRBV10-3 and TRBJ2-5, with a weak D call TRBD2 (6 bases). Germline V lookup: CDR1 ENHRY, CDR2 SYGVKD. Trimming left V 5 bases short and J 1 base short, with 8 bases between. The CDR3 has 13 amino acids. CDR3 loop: CAISRAGQETQYF. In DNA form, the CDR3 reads TGTGCCATCAGTCGAGCGGGCCAAGAGACCCAGTACTTC.

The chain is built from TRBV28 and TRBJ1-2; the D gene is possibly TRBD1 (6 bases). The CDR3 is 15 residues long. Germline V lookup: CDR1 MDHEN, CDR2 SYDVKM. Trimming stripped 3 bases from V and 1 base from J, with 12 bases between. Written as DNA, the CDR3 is TGTGCCAGCAGTTTTCATGACAGGATTAACTATGGCTACACCTTC. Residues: CASSFHDRINYGYTF.

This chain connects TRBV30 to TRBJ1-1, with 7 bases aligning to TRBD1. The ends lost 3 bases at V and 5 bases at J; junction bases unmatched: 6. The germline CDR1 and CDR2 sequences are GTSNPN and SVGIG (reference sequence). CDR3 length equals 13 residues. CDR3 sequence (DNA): TGTGCCTGGAGGGCGGCAGGGGGAACTGAAGCTTTCTTT. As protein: CAWRAAGGTEAFF.

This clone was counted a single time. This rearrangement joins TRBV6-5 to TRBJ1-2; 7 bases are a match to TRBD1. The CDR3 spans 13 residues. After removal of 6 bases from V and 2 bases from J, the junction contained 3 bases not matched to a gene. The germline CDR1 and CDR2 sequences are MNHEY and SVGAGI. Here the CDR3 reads CASRKQGNYGYTF. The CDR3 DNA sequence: TGTGCCAGCAGGAAACAGGGGAACTATGGCTACACCTTC.

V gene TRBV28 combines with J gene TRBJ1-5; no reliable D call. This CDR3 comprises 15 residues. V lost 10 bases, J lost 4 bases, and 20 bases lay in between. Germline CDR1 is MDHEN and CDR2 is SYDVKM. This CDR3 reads CATIPGSIDNQPQHF. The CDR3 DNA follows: TGTGCCACCATACCGGGGTCAATCGATAATCAGCCCCAGCATTTT. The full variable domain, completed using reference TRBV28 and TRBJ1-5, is DVKVTQSSRYLVKRTGEKVFLECVQDMDHENMFWYRQDPGLGLRLIYFSYDVKMKEKGDIPEGYSVSREKKERFSLILESASTNQTSMYLCATIPGSIDNQPQHFGDGTRLSIL.

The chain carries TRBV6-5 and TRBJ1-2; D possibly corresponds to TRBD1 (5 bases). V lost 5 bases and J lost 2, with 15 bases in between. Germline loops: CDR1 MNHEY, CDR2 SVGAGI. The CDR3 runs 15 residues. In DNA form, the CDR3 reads TGTGCCAGCAGTCGACCCAGAACAGGAAACTATGGCTACACCTTC. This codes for CASSRPRTGNYGYTF.

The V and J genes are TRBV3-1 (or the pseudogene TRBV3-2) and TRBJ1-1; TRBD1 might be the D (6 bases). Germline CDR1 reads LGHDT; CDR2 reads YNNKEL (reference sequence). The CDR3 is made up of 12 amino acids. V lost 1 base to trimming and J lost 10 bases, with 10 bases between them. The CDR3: CASSQVRGGAFF. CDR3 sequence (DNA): TGTGCCAGCAGCCAAGTGAGGGGGGGAGCTTTCTTT.

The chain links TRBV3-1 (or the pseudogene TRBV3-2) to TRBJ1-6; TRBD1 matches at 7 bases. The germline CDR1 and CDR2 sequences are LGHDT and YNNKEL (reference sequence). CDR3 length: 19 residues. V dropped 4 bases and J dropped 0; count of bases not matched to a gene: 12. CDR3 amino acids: CASSLSRTGESSYNSPLHF. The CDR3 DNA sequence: TGTGCCAGCAGCCTTAGTAGGACAGGCGAGAGCTCCTATAATTCACCCCTCCACTTT.

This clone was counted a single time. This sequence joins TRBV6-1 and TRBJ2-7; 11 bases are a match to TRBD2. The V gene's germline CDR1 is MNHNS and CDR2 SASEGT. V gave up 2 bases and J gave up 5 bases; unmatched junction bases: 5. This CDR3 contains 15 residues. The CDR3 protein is CASSELAGGDDEQYF. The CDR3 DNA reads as TGTGCCAGCAGTGAACTAGCGGGAGGAGATGACGAGCAGTACTTC.

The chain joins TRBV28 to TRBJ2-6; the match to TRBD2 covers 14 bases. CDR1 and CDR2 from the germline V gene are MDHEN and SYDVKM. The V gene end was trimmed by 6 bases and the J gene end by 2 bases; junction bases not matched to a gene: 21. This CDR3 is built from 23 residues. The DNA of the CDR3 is TGTGCCAGCAGCCCCTCTTTAAGACTAGCGGGAGGGCCGGGGTACCCTGGGGCCAACGTCCTGACTTTC. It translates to CASSPSLRLAGGPGYPGANVLTF.

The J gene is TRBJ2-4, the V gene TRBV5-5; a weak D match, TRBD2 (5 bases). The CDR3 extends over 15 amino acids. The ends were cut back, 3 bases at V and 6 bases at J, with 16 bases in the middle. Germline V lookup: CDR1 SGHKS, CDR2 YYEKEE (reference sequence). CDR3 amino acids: CASSSLVGSGNIQYF. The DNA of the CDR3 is TGTGCCAGCAGCTCCCTGGTGGGGAGCGGAAACATTCAGTACTTC.

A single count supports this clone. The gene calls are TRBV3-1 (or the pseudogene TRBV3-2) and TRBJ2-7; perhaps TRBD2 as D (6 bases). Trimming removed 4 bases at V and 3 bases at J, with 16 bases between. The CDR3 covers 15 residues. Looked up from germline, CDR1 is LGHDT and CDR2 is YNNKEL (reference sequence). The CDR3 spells CASSPWGVQLYEQYF. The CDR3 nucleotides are TGTGCCAGCAGCCCCTGGGGGGTTCAGCTCTACGAGCAGTACTTC.

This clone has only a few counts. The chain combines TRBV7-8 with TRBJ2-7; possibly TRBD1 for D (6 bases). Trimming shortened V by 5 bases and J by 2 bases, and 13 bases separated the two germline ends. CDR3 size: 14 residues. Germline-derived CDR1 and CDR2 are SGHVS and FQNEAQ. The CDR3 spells CASSKGTPTYEQYF. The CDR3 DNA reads TGTGCCAGCAGCAAGGGGACACCTACCTACGAGCAGTACTTC. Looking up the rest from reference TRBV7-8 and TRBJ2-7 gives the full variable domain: GAGVSQSPRYKVAKRGQDVALRCDPISGHVSLFWYQQALGQGPEFLTYFQNEAQLDKSGLPSDRFFAERPEGSVSTLKIQRTQQEDSAVYLCASSKGTPTYEQYFGPGTRLTVT.

The CDR3 sequence is CASSSSRGAGQPQHF. CDR3 coding DNA: TGTGCCAGCAGTTCCTCCCGGGGGGCGGGTCAGCCCCAGCATTTT. The chain combines TRBV27 with TRBJ1-5; D may be TRBD1 (6 bases). Trimming shortened V by 4 bases and J by 6 bases, and 16 bases separated the two germline ends. This CDR3 has 15 amino acids. Germline values: CDR1 MNHEY, CDR2 SMNVEV (reference sequence).

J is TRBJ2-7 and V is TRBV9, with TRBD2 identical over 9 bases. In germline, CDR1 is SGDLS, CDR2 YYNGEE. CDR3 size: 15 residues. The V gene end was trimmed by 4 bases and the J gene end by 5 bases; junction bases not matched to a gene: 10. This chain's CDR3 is CASSPRVAGVHEQYF. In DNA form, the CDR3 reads TGTGCCAGCAGCCCACGGGTAGCGGGAGTCCACGAGCAGTACTTC.

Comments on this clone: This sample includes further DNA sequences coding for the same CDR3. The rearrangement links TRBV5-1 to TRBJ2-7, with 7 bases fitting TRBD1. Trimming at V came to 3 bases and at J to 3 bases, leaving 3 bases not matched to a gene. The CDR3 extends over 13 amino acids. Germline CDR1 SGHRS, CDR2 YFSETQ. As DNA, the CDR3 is TGCGCCAGCAGCTCGACAGGGAACTACGAGCAGTACTTC. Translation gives CASSSTGNYEQYF.

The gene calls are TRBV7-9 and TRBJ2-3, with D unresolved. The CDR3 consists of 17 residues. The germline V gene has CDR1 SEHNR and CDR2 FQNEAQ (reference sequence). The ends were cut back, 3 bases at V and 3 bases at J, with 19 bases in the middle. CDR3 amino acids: CASSFGRQAAQTDTQYF. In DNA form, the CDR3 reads TGTGCCAGCAGCTTTGGGCGTCAGGCCGCACAAACAGATACGCAGTATTTT.

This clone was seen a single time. The CDR3 protein is CASSPSVTGGETQYF. The CDR3 region has the DNA TGTGCCAGCAGTCCCTCGGTCACGGGCGGGGAGACCCAGTACTTC. The rearrangement links TRBV2 to TRBJ2-5, with D possibly TRBD2 on 5 matching bases. Germline CDR1 is SNHLY and CDR2 is FYNNEI. The germline V and J ends were trimmed by 5 bases and 5 bases, with 18 bases remaining between them. CDR3 size: 15 residues.